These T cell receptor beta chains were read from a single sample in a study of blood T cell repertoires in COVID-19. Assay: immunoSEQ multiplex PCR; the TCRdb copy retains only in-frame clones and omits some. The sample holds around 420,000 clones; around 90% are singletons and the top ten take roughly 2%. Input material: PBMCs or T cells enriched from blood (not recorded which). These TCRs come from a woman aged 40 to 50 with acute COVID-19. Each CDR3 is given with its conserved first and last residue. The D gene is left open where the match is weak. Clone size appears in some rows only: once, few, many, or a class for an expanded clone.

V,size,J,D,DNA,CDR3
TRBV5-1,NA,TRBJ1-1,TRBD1,TGCGCCAGCAGCTTGGAAACAGGGGGTAGGGGCACTGAAGCTTTCTTT,CASSLETGGRGTEAFF
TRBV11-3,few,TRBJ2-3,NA,TGTGCCAGCAGCTTAGGGAGGGGCTCAGATACGCAGTATTTT,CASSLGRGSDTQYF
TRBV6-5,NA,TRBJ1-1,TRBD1,TGTGCCAGCAGTAAACCAGGGGGCTCTGAAGCTTTCTTT,CASSKPGGSEAFF
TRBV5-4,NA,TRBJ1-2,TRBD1,TGTGCCAGCAACAGGGGGCAGGGTAACTATGGCTACACCTTC,CASNRGQGNYGYTF
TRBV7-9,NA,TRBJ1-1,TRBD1,TGTGCCAGCAGCCCGGGGGACAGGGTAACTTTCTTT,CASSPGDRVTFF
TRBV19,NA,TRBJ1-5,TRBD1,TGTGCCAGTAGTATGGGGTTCTTGGGACAGCCGATGGATCAGCCCCAGCATTTT,CASSMGFLGQPMDQPQHF
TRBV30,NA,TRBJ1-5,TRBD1,TGTGCCTGGAGTCCCCAGGGGGGCAGCTTCTATCAGCCCCAGCATTTT,CAWSPQGGSFYQPQHF
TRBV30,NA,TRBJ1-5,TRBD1,TGTGCCTGGAGTGCACAGGGGTATCAGCCCCAGCATTTT,CAWSAQGYQPQHF
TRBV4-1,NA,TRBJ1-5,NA,TGCGCCAGCAGCCAAGAGGGGGGGTCTCAGCCCCAGCATTTT,CASSQEGGSQPQHF
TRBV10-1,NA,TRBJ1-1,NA,TGCGCCATTAGGGGGACATCAGGGACGGGGAACACTGAAGCTTTCTTT,CAIRGTSGTGNTEAFF
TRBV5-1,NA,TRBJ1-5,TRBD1,TGCGCCAGCAGCCCCGGGACAGGGAGGGTTCAGCCCCAGCATTTT,CASSPGTGRVQPQHF
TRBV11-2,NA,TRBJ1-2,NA,TGTGCCAGCAGCCTAGACAGAAACTATGGCTACACCTTC,CASSLDRNYGYTF
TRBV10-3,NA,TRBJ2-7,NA,TGTGCCATCAGTGACAGTTCCTACGAGCAGTACTTC,CAISDSSYEQYF
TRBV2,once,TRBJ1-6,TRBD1,TGTGCCAGCAGACCCGACAGGGGAAACCATAATTCACCCCTCCACTTT,CASRPDRGNHNSPLHF
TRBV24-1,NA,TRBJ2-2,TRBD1,TGTGCCACCAGTGATGCTGGGACAGGGCACACCGGGGAGCTGTTTTTT,CATSDAGTGHTGELFF
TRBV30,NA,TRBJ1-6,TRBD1,TGTGCCTGGAGTGTAACAACAGGGGGATCACCCCTCCACTTT,CAWSVTTGGSPLHF